Following are 4 T cell receptor beta chains from one sample sequenced in a study of cytomegalovirus exposure and HLA in healthy donors. Produced via immunoSEQ multiplex PCR; TCRdb's table is partial and in-frame only. The sample shows roughly 150,000 clones, around 80% of them seen only once. Sample: PBMCs. All receptors derive from a man aged 25 to 45 in good health and CMV-seropositive.

The rearrangement uses TRBV5-5 and TRBJ1-2; D gene unclear. With 4 bases removed from V and 8 bases from J, the gap between germline ends came to 15 bases. CDR3 length equals 13 residues. Germline CDR1 and CDR2: SGHKS and YYEKEE (reference sequence). This CDR3 reads CASSRHLVEGYTF. In DNA form, the CDR3 reads TGTGCCAGCAGCCGACATTTGGTAGAAGGCTACACCTTC. Looking up the rest from reference TRBV5-5 and TRBJ1-2 gives the full variable domain: DAGVTQSPTHLIKTRGQQVTLRCSPISGHKSVSWYQQVLGQGPQFIFQYYEKEERGRGNFPDRFSARQFPNYSSELNVNALLLGDSALYLCASSRHLVEGYTFGSGTRLTVV.

The chain uses TRBV6-4 and TRBJ1-1; a weak D match, TRBD1 (5 bases). Germline V gene sequence: CDR1 MRHNA, CDR2 SNTAGT. V lost 5 bases, J lost 10 bases, and 20 bases lay in between. This CDR3 is built from 14 residues. This CDR3 reads CASSYLEGRRGAFF. The CDR3 bases are TGTGCCAGCAGTTACTTGGAGGGCCGGAGGGGAGCTTTCTTT.

This clone was seen more than once but under ten times. The J gene is TRBJ2-7, the V gene TRBV2; the match to TRBD2 covers 8 bases. In germline, CDR1 is SNHLY, CDR2 FYNNEI. The CDR3 totals 15 residues. J gave up 6 bases and V 4 bases, and 11 bases lay outside the gene matches. CDR3 DNA: TGTGCCAGCAGTGTGTCGGGAGGGGGATGGGCCGAGCAGTACTTC. This codes for CASSVSGGGWAEQYF.

V and J are TRBV5-6 and TRBJ1-1; D not resolved. Trimming cost V 0 bases and J 1 base, with 4 bases left between them. There are 13 residues in the CDR3. Looked up from germline, CDR1 is SGHDT and CDR2 is YYEEEE. The CDR3 spells CASSLGRNTEAFF. As DNA, the CDR3 is TGTGCCAGCAGCTTGGGCAGGAACACTGAAGCTTTCTTT. Variable domain in full (rest from reference TRBV5-6 and TRBJ1-1): DAGVTQSPTHLIKTRGQQVTLRCSPKSGHDTVSWYQQALGQGPQFIFQYYEEEERQRGNFPDRFSGHQFPNYSSELNVNALLLGDSALYLCASSLGRNTEAFFGQGTRLTVV.